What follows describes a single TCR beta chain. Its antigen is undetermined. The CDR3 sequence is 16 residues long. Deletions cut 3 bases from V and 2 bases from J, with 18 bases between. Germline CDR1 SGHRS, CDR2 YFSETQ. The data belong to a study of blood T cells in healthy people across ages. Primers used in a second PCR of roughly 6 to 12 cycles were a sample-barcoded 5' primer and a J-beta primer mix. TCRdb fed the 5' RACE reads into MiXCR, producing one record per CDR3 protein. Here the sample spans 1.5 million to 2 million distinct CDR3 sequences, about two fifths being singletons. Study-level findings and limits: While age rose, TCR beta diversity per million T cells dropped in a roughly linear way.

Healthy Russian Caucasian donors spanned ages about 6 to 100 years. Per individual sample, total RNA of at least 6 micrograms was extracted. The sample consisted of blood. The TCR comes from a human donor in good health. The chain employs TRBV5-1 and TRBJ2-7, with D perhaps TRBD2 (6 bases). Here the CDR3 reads CASSSNAGRSTYEQYF. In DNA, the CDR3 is TGCGCCAGCAGCTCCAACGCGGGACGGTCGACCTACGAGCAGTACTTC. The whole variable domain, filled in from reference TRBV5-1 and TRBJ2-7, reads KAGVTQTPRYLIKTRGQQVTLSCSPISGHRSVSWYQQTPGQGLQFLFEYFSETQRNKGNFPGRFSGRQFSNSRSEMNVSTLELGDSALYLCASSSNAGRSTYEQYFGPGTRLTVT.